These 21 T cell receptor beta chains were all obtained from the same sample, sequenced in a study of early stage breast cancer tumors. Profiling relied on immunoSEQ multiplex PCR, and the TCRdb table lists in-frame clones only, not all of them. The table records tens of thousands of clones, around nine tenths of them present only once. Sequencing used blood. The receptors were gathered from a person aged 65 to 85 with breast cancer.

V gene TRBV29-1 combines with J gene TRBJ1-5, with D tentatively TRBD1 (6 bases). Per the germline V gene, CDR1 is SQVTM and CDR2 is ANQGSEA. The CDR3 is 14 amino acids. The V end lost 6 bases, the J end lost 0 bases, and 12 bases lay between the germline ends. The DNA for the CDR3 is TGCAGCGTGTCCGGGACAAGTAGCAATCAGCCCCAGCATTTT. This codes for CSVSGTSSNQPQHF.

Details on this clone: At one boundary the junction diverges from the germline segment, which might be a read error. The CDR3, as DNA: TGTGCTAGCAGCTTAACCATCGGCACCGGGGAGCTGTTTTTT. Translated: CASSLTIGTGELFF. The chain carries TRBV7-7 and TRBJ2-2, with D hard to call. The CDR3 length is 14 residues. CDR1 and CDR2 from the germline V gene are SSHAT and FNYEAQ (reference sequence).

This chain joins TRBV19 and TRBJ1-2; TRBD1 matches at 8 bases. The germline V gene has CDR1 LNHDA and CDR2 SQIVND (reference sequence). V was clipped by 3 bases and J by 4 bases; unmatched bases: 10. This CDR3 region has 16 residues. CDR3 DNA: TGTGCCAGTAGTATGGACACGGCAGGGGGCCTCTATGGCTACACCTTC. This sequence encodes CASSMDTAGGLYGYTF. The full variable domain, in which reference TRBV19 and TRBJ1-2 provide the parts outside the CDR3, is DGGITQSPKYLFRKEGQNVTLSCEQNLNHDAMYWYRQDPGQGLRLIYYSQIVNDFQKGDIAEGYSVSREKKESFPLTVTSAQKNPTAFYLCASSMDTAGGLYGYTFGSGTRLTVV.

The V and J genes are TRBV20-1 and TRBJ2-3, with a tentative D call TRBD2 (6 bases). The CDR3 runs 11 residues. Trimming pared 7 bases from V and 9 bases from J, leaving 14 bases between. Germline V lookup: CDR1 DFQATT, CDR2 SNEGSKA (reference sequence). The CDR3 region is CSGTLGRTQYF. The CDR3 region has the DNA TGCAGTGGGACGCTGGGGAGGACGCAGTATTTT.

This chain joins TRBV21-1 and TRBJ2-1; the table's D call TRBD1 went unverified against the DNA. TRBV21-1 is assigned pseudogene status. This CDR3 region has 17 residues. The CDR3 DNA reads as TGTGCCAGCAGCCCCCGCGCAGGGGCCAGGGCCTACAATGAGCAGTTCTTC. Amino acid sequence: CASSPRAGARAYNEQFF.

The V and J genes are TRBV28 and TRBJ1-2; 9 bases match TRBD1. The CDR3 spans 16 residues. CDR1 is MDHEN, CDR2 SYDVKM, per germline. V dropped 8 bases and J dropped 8; count of bases not matched to a gene: 18. CDR3 loop: CASGSEQGARGLGYTF. The CDR3 bases are TGTGCCAGCGGATCTGAACAGGGGGCGCGGGGGCTGGGCTACACCTTC.

By share, this clone counts as medium-sized. V is TRBV7-2 and J is TRBJ1-2; TRBD1 matches 7 bases. Germline V lookup: CDR1 SGHTA, CDR2 FQGNSA. Germline trimming cut 2 bases from V and 1 base from J; bases unmatched to any gene: 4. There are 15 residues in the CDR3. The CDR3: CASSLTGTDNYGYTF. The CDR3 nucleotides read TGTGCCAGCAGCTTAACCGGGACAGATAACTATGGCTACACCTTC. Full variable domain (remainder filled in from reference TRBV7-2 and TRBJ1-2): GAGVSQSPSNKVTEKGKDVELRCDPISGHTALYWYRQSLGQGLEFLIYFQGNSAPDKSGLPSDRFSAERTGGSVSTLTIQRTQQEDSAVYLCASSLTGTDNYGYTFGSGTRLTVV.

This clone was seen a single time. The CDR3 sequence: CASSPGLAGGLDRNEQFF. The CDR3 DNA is TGCGCCAGCAGTCCGGGACTAGCGGGAGGGCTCGATAGAAATGAGCAGTTCTTC. The chain has TRBV10-1 and TRBJ2-1; 16 bases are shared with TRBD2. The trim removed 5 bases at V and 7 bases at J, leaving 11 bases unmatched. Germline V gene data show CDR1 as WNHNN and CDR2 as SYGVQD (reference sequence). This CDR3 is 18 amino acids long.

The chain recombines TRBV7-2 with TRBJ2-5, with D tentatively TRBD1 (7 bases). Germline CDR1 is SGHTA and CDR2 is FQGNSA. The CDR3 runs 15 residues. V was cut by 5 bases and J by 1 base, with 14 bases left in between. CDR3 in DNA: TGTGCCAGCAGCCAGGGGGGCCTTAGCCAAGAGACCCAGTACTTC. Translating it yields CASSQGGLSQETQYF. Based on the CDR3 plus reference TRBV7-2 and TRBJ2-5, the full variable domain is GAGVSQSPSNKVTEKGKDVELRCDPISGHTALYWYRQSLGQGLEFLIYFQGNSAPDKSGLPSDRFSAERTGGSVSTLTIQRTQQEDSAVYLCASSQGGLSQETQYFGPGTRLLVL.

The chain is built from TRBV5-1 and TRBJ2-5; 9 bases are a match to TRBD2. Trimming removed 0 bases from V and 5 bases from J; junction bases left unmatched: 8. The CDR3 is 16 amino acids. From germline, CDR1 is SGHRS and CDR2 YFSETQ. The CDR3 bases are TGCGCCAGCAGCTTGGGTGCTGAGCGGGGGGAGGAGACCCAGTACTTC. It translates to CASSLGAERGEETQYF.

The rearrangement links TRBV6-5 to TRBJ2-1; D might be TRBD2 (5 bases). The CDR3 sequence is 14 residues long. V lost 8 bases, J lost 6 bases, and 17 bases lay in between. Per germline, CDR1 MNHEY and CDR2 SVGAGI. CDR3 in DNA: TGTGCCAGCCGAATTGGTGGTCTAGCCAATGAGCAGTTCTTC. Translation: CASRIGGLANEQFF.

The V and J genes are TRBV10-3 and TRBJ2-1; TRBD1 aligns across 10 bases. The CDR3 extends over 14 amino acids. Germline V CDR1 and CDR2: ENHRY, SYGVKD. V dropped 7 bases and J dropped 4; count of bases not matched to a gene: 4. The CDR3 is CAINPDRGYNEQFF. CDR3 DNA sequence: TGTGCCATCAACCCGGACAGGGGGTACAATGAGCAGTTCTTC.

The chain joins TRBV27 to TRBJ2-7; TRBD1 agrees at 7 bases. Germline V gene lookup returns CDR1 MNHEY and CDR2 SMNVEV (reference sequence). The CDR3 has 15 amino acids. V shed 3 bases and J 6 bases; nucleotides not matched to a gene: 11. The CDR3 is CASSFTTGSLSEQYF. DNA for the CDR3: TGTGCCAGCAGTTTTACGACAGGGTCCCTATCCGAGCAGTACTTC.

V is TRBV5-1 and J is TRBJ2-7, with 9 bases aligning to TRBD1. Germline CDR1 SGHRS, CDR2 YFSETQ. The CDR3 runs to 14 residues. Trimming removed 3 bases from V and 6 bases from J; junction bases left unmatched: 7. CDR3 protein: CASSYGTGNIEQYF. CDR3 in DNA: TGCGCCAGCAGCTACGGGACAGGGAATATCGAGCAGTACTTC.

This chain joins TRBV19 and TRBJ2-7; 12 bases map to TRBD2. The CDR3 consists of 15 residues. J gave up 4 bases and V 3 bases, and 4 bases lay outside the gene matches. CDR1 and CDR2 (germline): LNHDA, SQIVND (reference sequence). CDR3 residues: CASSIRLAGGYEQYF. The CDR3 DNA reads as TGTGCCAGTAGTATTCGGCTAGCGGGGGGGTACGAGCAGTACTTC.

This clone appeared a single time. The J gene is TRBJ1-2, the V gene TRBV7-2, with 8 bases matching TRBD1. Trimming cost V 7 bases and J 4 bases; bases outside gene matches: 5. Germline CDR1 and CDR2: SGHTA and FQGNSA. There are 13 residues in the CDR3. CDR3 sequence reads: CASTTGTGYGYTF. CDR3 bases: TGTGCCAGCACCACCGGGACAGGCTATGGCTACACCTTC.

The genes are TRBV9 and TRBJ1-2; TRBD1 might be the D (6 bases). The V end lost 3 bases, the J end lost 5 bases, and 11 bases lay between the germline ends. Germline-derived CDR1 and CDR2 are SGDLS and YYNGEE. CDR3 length: 13 amino acids. CDR3 loop: CASSEGVGYGYTF. CDR3 nucleotide sequence: TGTGCCAGCAGCGAGGGGGTGGGGTATGGCTACACCTTC.

The table lists this clone with a few counts. The chain has TRBV5-8 and TRBJ1-2; the D is unclear. The V end was cut by 1 base, the J end by 8 bases, with 9 bases between. Germline-derived CDR1 and CDR2 are SGHTS and YDEGEE. CDR3 length: 12 amino acids. CDR3 DNA sequence: TGTGCCAGCAGCTTGTATCTAGGCGGCTACACCTTC. It yields the protein CASSLYLGGYTF.

V and J are TRBV10-2 and TRBJ1-2, with 7 bases identical to TRBD1. J lost 5 bases, V lost 7 bases, and 10 bases had no gene match. The CDR3 sequence is 14 residues long. From germline, CDR1 is WSHSY and CDR2 SAAADI. CDR3 protein: CASTRDSLYYGYTF. CDR3 DNA sequence: TGCGCCAGCACTCGGGACAGTCTCTATTATGGCTACACCTTC.

V gene TRBV10-1 combines with J gene TRBJ2-1; D is perhaps TRBD1 (5 bases). The CDR3 is 15 residues long. Germline V CDR1 and CDR2: WNHNN, SYGVQD (reference sequence). Deletions cut 0 bases from V and 10 bases from J, with 16 bases between. The CDR3 DNA is TGCGCCAGCAGTGAGTCGAGGTTGGAAGGGGCAGAGCAGTTCTTC. Its translation is CASSESRLEGAEQFF.

The chain recombines TRBV27 with TRBJ1-2; D perhaps matches TRBD1 (5 bases). The V gene lost 6 bases and the J gene lost 4 bases, with 18 bases spanning the gap. Germline CDR1 reads MNHEY; CDR2 reads SMNVEV (reference sequence). This CDR3 spans 15 amino acids. CDR3 sequence reads: CASRPNPDSFYGYTF. CDR3 in DNA: TGTGCCAGCAGACCCAACCCCGACAGTTTCTATGGCTACACCTTC.